A selection of T cell receptor beta chains follows, all from one sample in a study of Ad26.COV2.S vaccination and SARS-CoV-2 variants. Data came from immunoSEQ multiplex PCR; TCRdb stores just in-frame clones and leaves some out. The sample lists about 680,000 clones; roughly 90% were seen once. This material consisted of peripheral blood, taken in a trial of Ad26.COV2.S vaccine versus placebo. Receptors were obtained from a person aged 18-60 years who received the Ad26.COV2.S COVID-19 vaccine or a placebo. Both conserved end residues are part of each CDR3. A D gene is named only where the DNA matches it firmly. Not all rows give a size; the values are once, few, many and, for expanded clones, a class.

cdr3_aa	cdr3_nt	j_call	d_call	clone_size	v_call
CASSIPQGWNTGELFF	TGTGCCAGTAGTATCCCGCAGGGGTGGAACACCGGGGAGCTGTTTTTT	TRBJ2-2	.	.	TRBV19
CASSEGGSPDTQYF	TGTGCCAGCAGTGAAGGCGGGAGTCCAGATACGCAGTATTTT	TRBJ2-3	TRBD2	.	TRBV2
CASSFGLLGTGELFF	TGTGCCAGCAGCTTCGGTCTGCTGGGCACCGGGGAGCTGTTTTTT	TRBJ2-2	.	.	TRBV11-3
CASTPHRQGRLSNQPQHF	TGTGCCAGCACCCCACACAGACAGGGGAGGCTGAGCAATCAGCCCCAGCATTTT	TRBJ1-5	TRBD1	.	TRBV9
CASSGGGEQYF	TGTGCCAGCAGCGGAGGCGGTGAGCAGTACTTC	TRBJ2-7	.	.	TRBV7-8
CASSSDSGTDTQYF	TGTGCCAGCAGCTCGGATAGCGGGACAGATACGCAGTATTTT	TRBJ2-3	TRBD2	.	TRBV7-9
CASLGVAGGDTGELFF	TGTGCAAGTCTCGGCGTGGCAGGGGGGGACACCGGGGAGCTGTTTTTT	TRBJ2-2	.	once	TRBV12-2
CASSPQGSSYNEQFF	TGTGCCAGCAGCCCTCAGGGGAGCTCCTACAATGAGCAGTTCTTC	TRBJ2-1	.	.	TRBV7-3
CACTPGVTGELFF	TGTGCCTGCACGCCCGGGGTAACCGGGGAGCTGTTTTTT	TRBJ2-2	.	.	TRBV30
CASSSQESTGNTIYF	TGTGCCAGCTCAAGCCAGGAGTCTACTGGAAACACCATATATTTT	TRBJ1-3	.	.	TRBV18
CAIRGTSGPYEQYF	TGTGCCATCAGGGGGACTAGCGGGCCCTACGAGCAGTACTTC	TRBJ2-7	TRBD2	.	TRBV10-3
CASSFPPTGDNSPLHF	TGTGCCAGCAGCTTTCCACCGACAGGGGATAATTCACCCCTCCACTTT	TRBJ1-6	TRBD1	.	TRBV11-2
CASSISGGANTGELFF	TGTGCCAGTAGTATATCAGGGGGCGCGAACACCGGGGAGCTGTTTTTT	TRBJ2-2	TRBD1	once	TRBV19
CASSPGTENQPQHF	TGTGCCAGCTCACCCGGGACAGAAAATCAGCCCCAGCATTTT	TRBJ1-5	TRBD1	.	TRBV18
CASTPWGSNTEAFF	TGTGCCAGCACCCCGTGGGGTTCGAACACTGAAGCTTTCTTT	TRBJ1-1	.	.	TRBV27
CASSRGPWTQYF	TGTGCCAGCAGCCGGGGTCCCTGGACCCAGTACTTC	TRBJ2-5	.	.	TRBV14
CASSFNGDQPQHF	TGTGCCAGCAGTTTCAACGGGGACCAGCCCCAGCATTTT	TRBJ1-5	.	.	TRBV6-2/TRBV6-3
CASSLMASGGLEQFF	TGTGCCAGCAGCTTGATGGCTAGCGGGGGGTTAGAGCAGTTCTTC	TRBJ2-1	TRBD2	.	TRBV5-4
CASSYGTARVETQYF	TGTGCCAGCAGTTATGGGACAGCTCGAGTGGAGACCCAGTACTTC	TRBJ2-5	TRBD1	.	TRBV6-5
CASSLGGSTNEKLFF	TGCGCCAGCAGCTTGGGGGGGTCCACTAATGAAAAACTGTTTTTT	TRBJ1-4	.	.	TRBV5-1
CAWSVAGTSGNTIYF	TGTGCCTGGAGTGTAGCAGGGACCTCTGGAAACACCATATATTTT	TRBJ1-3	.	.	TRBV30
CASSLATGGVTEAFF	TGCGCCAGCAGCTTGGCCACAGGGGGAGTGACTGAAGCTTTCTTT	TRBJ1-1	TRBD1	.	TRBV5-1
CASTPGGGLADTQYF	TGTGCCAGTACCCCGGGTGGGGGTCTGGCAGATACGCAGTATTTT	TRBJ2-3	.	.	TRBV19
CASSPAASYQPQHF	TGTGCCAGCTCACCAGCGGCGTCCTATCAGCCCCAGCATTTT	TRBJ1-5	.	.	TRBV18
CASSPGLAGGNEQFF	TGTGCCAGCAGCCCGGGACTAGCGGGAGGAAATGAGCAGTTCTTC	TRBJ2-1	TRBD2	.	TRBV4-2
CASSLGPERTEAFF	TGTGCCAGCAGCTTGGGGCCTGAGCGCACTGAAGCTTTCTTT	TRBJ1-1	.	.	TRBV5-4
CASSQSGGSSYEQYF	TGTGCCAGCAGCCAGAGCGGGGGAAGCTCCTACGAGCAGTACTTC	TRBJ2-7	TRBD2	.	TRBV3-1/TRBV3-2
CASSLGSASTGELFF	TGTGCCAGCAGCTTGGGATCTGCGAGCACCGGGGAGCTGTTTTTT	TRBJ2-2	.	.	TRBV5-4
CASSEGQNTEAFF	TGTGCCAGCAGCGAGGGACAGAACACTGAAGCTTTCTTT	TRBJ1-1	.	.	TRBV7-3
CAWRGTVNTGELFF	TGTGCCTGGAGAGGAACAGTTAACACCGGGGAGCTGTTTTTT	TRBJ2-2	.	few	TRBV30
CASSGASAYEQYF	TGTGCCAGCAGTGGGGCAAGTGCCTACGAGCAGTACTTC	TRBJ2-7	.	few	TRBV6-4
CASRVGVNTGELFF	TGCGCCAGCAGAGTAGGGGTGAACACCGGGGAGCTGTTTTTT	TRBJ2-2	.	once	TRBV4-3
CASSSQGALGYEQYF	TGTGCCAGCAGTTCCCAGGGGGCGCTTGGCTACGAGCAGTACTTC	TRBJ2-7	TRBD1	few	TRBV6-5
CASSRHGDEQFF	TGTGCCAGTAGTAGACATGGCGATGAGCAGTTCTTC	TRBJ2-1	.	.	TRBV19
CASSQWETANTEAFF	TGTGCCAGCAGCCAATGGGAGACAGCGAACACTGAAGCTTTCTTT	TRBJ1-1	.	.	TRBV16
CASSPIVGKDEQFF	TGTGCCAGCTCACCAATAGTTGGGAAGGATGAGCAGTTCTTC	TRBJ2-1	.	.	TRBV18
CASSQGDEQYF	TGCGCCAGCAGCCAGGGGGACGAGCAGTACTTC	TRBJ2-7	.	.	TRBV4-1
CASSPDGFLSYEQYF	TGTGCCAGCAGCCCAGATGGCTTCCTCTCCTACGAGCAGTACTTC	TRBJ2-7	.	.	TRBV7-2
CASSYSATSGRALEFF	TGTGCCAGCAGTTACTCGGCGACTAGCGGGAGGGCCTTAGAGTTCTTC	TRBJ2-1	TRBD2	.	TRBV6-5
CASSLMRGYTF	TGTGCCAGCAGCTTAATGAGGGGCTACACCTTC	TRBJ1-2	.	.	TRBV7-2
CASSQEGGPGNTIYF	TGCGCCAGCAGCCAAGAAGGGGGCCCTGGAAACACCATATATTTT	TRBJ1-3	TRBD1	.	TRBV4-3
CASSPPPLGSGANVLTF	TGTGCCAGCTCACCACCCCCTCTAGGCTCTGGGGCCAACGTCCTGACTTTC	TRBJ2-6	.	.	TRBV18
CASTGTGRYYGYTF	TGTGCCAGCACCGGAACAGGCCGCTACTATGGCTACACCTTC	TRBJ1-2	.	few	TRBV2
CASSLVGLGRNYGYTF	TGTGCCAGCAGCTTGGTGGGGCTGGGAAGGAATTATGGCTACACCTTC	TRBJ1-2	.	.	TRBV5-4
CASGLWGGVGQPQHF	TGTGCTAGTGGTTTGTGGGGAGGTGTAGGACAGCCCCAGCATTTT	TRBJ1-5	.	.	TRBV12-5
CASSPFSGNSPLHF	TGTGCCAGCAGCCCGTTTTCCGGCAATTCACCCCTCCACTTT	TRBJ1-6	.	few	TRBV14
CASSKDGTGELFF	TGTGCCAGCAGCAAAGACGGCACCGGGGAGCTGTTTTTT	TRBJ2-2	.	.	TRBV21-1
CASSLGGGNQPQHF	TGTGCCAGCAGCTTGGGTGGGGGCAATCAGCCCCAGCATTTT	TRBJ1-5	.	.	TRBV5-4
CASSLADGPYEQYF	TGTGCCAGCAGCTTAGCGGACGGCCCCTACGAGCAGTACTTC	TRBJ2-7	.	.	TRBV7-2
CASSSYIGRAYEQYF	TGTGCCAGCAGTTCCTACATTGGGCGAGCCTACGAGCAGTACTTC	TRBJ2-7	.	.	TRBV6-5
CASSLARMGTEAFF	TGTGCCAGCAGCTTAGCGCGGATGGGCACTGAAGCTTTCTTT	TRBJ1-1	.	few	TRBV7-2
CASSYGGKGNQPQHF	TGTGCCAGCAGTTACGGGGGGAAGGGCAATCAGCCCCAGCATTTT	TRBJ1-5	.	.	TRBV6-2/TRBV6-3
CASSTGTGGRGYTF	TGTGCCAGTAGTACCGGGACAGGGGGCCGAGGCTACACCTTC	TRBJ1-2	TRBD1	.	TRBV19